This is a list of T cell receptor beta chains from one sample in a study of CD8 T cells in Susac syndrome. Each CDR3 protein gets one entry after TCRdb re-called the immunoSEQ multiplex PCR reads with MiXCR. The repertoire consists of 150,000 or so distinct CDR3 sequences, with around 94% occurring once and the leading ten covering over 0.12%. Sequenced: CD4+ T cells from PBMCs. These receptors came from a human donor in good health. Both conserved end residues are part of each CDR3. Each record gives: D gene, V gene, clone size, J gene, CDR3 DNA, CDR3 protein. D genes are given only for firm matches. Not every row has a clone size; where given, it reads once, few, many or a size class.

TRBD2	TRBV20-1	NA	TRBJ2-3	TGCAGTGCCGGACTAGCGGGGGTCTCAGATACGCAGTATTTT	CSAGLAGVSDTQYF
NA	TRBV7-2	NA	TRBJ2-5	TGTGCCAGCAGCTTATTCCCGGACCGATACCAAGAGACCCAGTACTTC	CASSLFPDRYQETQYF
NA	TRBV27	NA	TRBJ1-1	TGTGCCAGCAGCAACTTCCTGAACACTGAAGCTTTCTTT	CASSNFLNTEAFF
TRBD1	TRBV29-1	NA	TRBJ2-1	TGCAGCGCAGGGGACAGGGTTGTCAATGAGCAGTTCTTC	CSAGDRVVNEQFF
TRBD2	TRBV27	NA	TRBJ2-1	TGTGCCAGCAGTTTAATGGTTAGCGGGGGTTTGGGTGAGCAGTTCTTC	CASSLMVSGGLGEQFF
TRBD2	TRBV6-1	NA	TRBJ2-1	TGTGCCAGCAGTGTAGCGGGGATGTCCTACAATGAGCAGTTCTTC	CASSVAGMSYNEQFF
TRBD2	TRBV9	NA	TRBJ2-3	TGTGCCAGCAGCGTAGAGGGACTAGCGATGGATACGCAGTATTTT	CASSVEGLAMDTQYF
NA	TRBV7-2	NA	TRBJ2-6	TGTGCCAGCAGCTTAGCCGCCGTATACTCTGGGGCCAACGTCCTGACTTTC	CASSLAAVYSGANVLTF
NA	TRBV20-1	NA	TRBJ2-5	TGCAGTGCTAGTAGAGCTCTAGAGACCCAGTACTTC	CSASRALETQYF
NA	TRBV29-1	NA	TRBJ2-7	TGCAGCGTTGAGGGCCTTATCGGTCACAGGAACTACGAGCAGTACTTC	CSVEGLIGHRNYEQYF
NA	TRBV11-2	NA	TRBJ2-7	TGTGCCAGCAGCAGGGTCTACGAGCAGTACTTC	CASSRVYEQYF
NA	TRBV25-1	NA	TRBJ1-2	TGTGCCAGCAGTGAAAACGGGGCCTATGGCTACACCTTC	CASSENGAYGYTF
NA	TRBV24-1	few	TRBJ2-2	TGTGCCACCGGCAGTTCGAACACCGGGGAGCTGTTTTTT	CATGSSNTGELFF
NA	TRBV18	NA	TRBJ2-5	TGTGCCAGCTCACCAGGGGCGGTCCAAGAGACCCAGTACTTC	CASSPGAVQETQYF
NA	TRBV10-3	NA	TRBJ1-6	TGTGCCATCGGTAATTCACCCCTCCACTTT	CAIGNSPLHF
TRBD2	TRBV3-1	NA	TRBJ2-7	TGTGCCAGCAGCCAAGGTAGCGGGGGGGCCTACGAGCAGTACTTC	CASSQGSGGAYEQYF
NA	TRBV28	NA	TRBJ2-7	TGTGCCACTGAATCCTACGAGCAGTACTTC	CATESYEQYF
NA	TRBV19	NA	TRBJ2-6	TGTGCCAGTAGCCGTTCGAACTCTGGGGCCAACGTCCTGACTTTC	CASSRSNSGANVLTF
NA	TRBV29-1	NA	TRBJ1-1	TGCAGCGCCGGCCGGGACGGAGACACTGAAGCTTTCTTT	CSAGRDGDTEAFF
NA	TRBV30	NA	TRBJ2-5	TGTGCCTGGAGAGCCTCGTCAGGTCAAGAGACCCAGTACTTC	CAWRASSGQETQYF
NA	TRBV30	NA	TRBJ1-5	TGTGCCTGGAGTGTCACCATTAGCAATCAGCCCCAGCATTTT	CAWSVTISNQPQHF
NA	TRBV20-1	NA	TRBJ2-7	TGCAGTGCTCGGGGCGGATCTAGAAGGGCGGTCGATGAGCAGTACTTC	CSARGGSRRAVDEQYF
TRBD1	TRBV9	NA	TRBJ1-3	TGTGCCAGCAGCGCCACAGGGGGCTTTGGAAACACCATATATTTT	CASSATGGFGNTIYF
NA	TRBV9	once	TRBJ2-1	TGTGCCAGCAGCGTATCGGGGGGCCCTTACAATGAGCAGTTCTTC	CASSVSGGPYNEQFF
NA	TRBV18	NA	TRBJ2-6	TGTGCCAGCTCACCTTCCAGGGTGGAAGGGGCCAACGTCCTGACTTTC	CASSPSRVEGANVLTF
NA	TRBV29-1	once	TRBJ1-2	TGCAGCGTCGGACGGGACGTCACCTATGGCTACACCTTC	CSVGRDVTYGYTF
TRBD1	TRBV4-1	NA	TRBJ1-1	TGCGCCAGCAGCCCCGGACAGGGATTGAACACTGAAGCTTTCTTT	CASSPGQGLNTEAFF
TRBD1	TRBV30	NA	TRBJ2-1	TGTGCCTGGAAGGGACAGGGTCGAGGTGAGCAGTTCTTC	CAWKGQGRGEQFF
TRBD2	TRBV28	NA	TRBJ2-3	TGTGCCAGCAGTTTAGTTTTCAGCGGGGGGGATTATACGCAGTATTTT	CASSLVFSGGDYTQYF
NA	TRBV5-4	NA	TRBJ2-1	TGTGCCAGCAGCTCGGACAGAGACAATGAGCAGTTCTTC	CASSSDRDNEQFF
NA	TRBV7-2	NA	TRBJ1-5	TGTGCCAGCAGCTTAGGGGACCGCTATCAGCCCCAGCATTTT	CASSLGDRYQPQHF
TRBD1	TRBV4-1	NA	TRBJ2-1	TGCGCCAGCAGCCAATCGACAGGGTTCAATGAGCAGTTCTTC	CASSQSTGFNEQFF
TRBD1	TRBV20-1	NA	TRBJ2-7	TGCAGTGCTAGACAACAGGGGGAAGCATCCTACGAGCAGTACTTC	CSARQQGEASYEQYF
NA	TRBV15	NA	TRBJ2-7	TGTGCCACCAGCAGAGCGGCCGGGAGCTCCTACGAGCAGTACTTC	CATSRAAGSSYEQYF
TRBD1	TRBV20-1	NA	TRBJ2-2	TGCAGTGCTAGAGATCTACAGGGGGGAGGCACCGGGGAGCTGTTTTTT	CSARDLQGGGTGELFF
NA	TRBV29-1	NA	TRBJ1-1	TGCAGCGTTGGGGGGGTGAACACTGAAGCTTTCTTT	CSVGGVNTEAFF
NA	TRBV6-2/TRBV6-3	once	TRBJ2-5	TGTGCCAGCAGCTCGCGAACAGGGAGTGGGACCCAGTACTTC	CASSSRTGSGTQYF
NA	TRBV20-1	NA	TRBJ2-7	TGCAGTGCTAGTAAGGACAGCTCCTACGAGCAGTACTTC	CSASKDSSYEQYF
TRBD1	TRBV4-2	NA	TRBJ2-7	TGTGCCAGCAGCCAAGAGGCAGGGACAGGGGAGCAGTACTTC	CASSQEAGTGEQYF
NA	TRBV7-3	NA	TRBJ1-1	TGTGCCAGCAGCTTTCTCCCAACCGGTGAAGCTTTCTTT	CASSFLPTGEAFF
TRBD1	TRBV6-5	NA	TRBJ1-5	TGTGCCAGCAGTTATACAGGGGCACAGCCCCAGCATTTT	CASSYTGAQPQHF
TRBD2	TRBV5-1	NA	TRBJ2-1	TGCGCCAGCAGCCCGGGGGGTTTATACAATGAGCAGTTCTTC	CASSPGGLYNEQFF